Listed below are T cell receptor beta chains from one sample, sequenced in a study of T cell repertoires in cytomegalovirus infection. In TCRdb, the reads were re-called with MiXCR into one record per CDR3 protein. Of some 240,000 distinct CDR3 sequences in the sample, approximately 17% were seen once. Sequences were obtained from CD8+ T cells from PBMCs. These receptors were obtained from a human donor in good health (CMV status not recorded). Some clones in this sample may be carry-over from other donors' samples. The CDR3 runs from the conserved cysteine through the conserved F or W. Each record gives: V gene, clone size, J gene, D gene, CDR3 DNA, CDR3 protein. A D gene is named only where the DNA matches it firmly. Not all rows give a size; the values are once, few, many and, for expanded clones, a class.

TRBV7-2,many,TRBJ1-1,NA,TGTGCCACCGCGGGGCAGGGTGATGGTGAAGCTTTCTTT,CATAGQGDGEAFF
TRBV29-1,NA,TRBJ1-2,TRBD1,TGCAGCGTCGTCCCGGGACAGAGTAACTATGGCTACACCTTC,CSVVPGQSNYGYTF
TRBV2,many,TRBJ1-1,TRBD1,TGTGCCAGCAGTGGGACAGGGGATGGGTTTAGTGAAGCTTTCTTT,CASSGTGDGFSEAFF
TRBV9,few,TRBJ1-1,NA,TGTGCCAGCAGCGTAGTGATTGGGGGGGAAGAGGACACTGAAGCTTTCTTT,CASSVVIGGEEDTEAFF
TRBV11-2,many,TRBJ1-1,NA,TGTGCCAGCAGCTTAGGCGGGGTCGGGGGTGAAGCTTTCTTT,CASSLGGVGGEAFF
TRBV7-9,many,TRBJ2-5,NA,TGTGCCAGCAGCGCAGGGACGGAAGAGACCCAGTACTTC,CASSAGTEETQYF
TRBV19,NA,TRBJ2-1,NA,TGTGCCAGTAGTATAGCAGGGGGGGCCTACAATGAGCAGTTCTTC,CASSIAGGAYNEQFF
TRBV19,many,TRBJ1-5,NA,TGTGCCAGTAGTTCCTGGACGGAGAGCAATCAGCCCCAGCATTTT,CASSSWTESNQPQHF
TRBV6-5,NA,TRBJ1-1,NA,TGTGCCAGCACCCATAGAGGGATCACTGAAGCTTTCTTT,CASTHRGITEAFF
TRBV7-8,many,TRBJ2-7,TRBD2,TGTGCCAGCAGTCCGAGCGGGGGCGGGATGCGGGAGCAGTACTTC,CASSPSGGGMREQYF
TRBV2,NA,TRBJ2-3,NA,TGTGCCAGCACCGAAACCCCCAGCACAGATACGCAGTATTTT,CASTETPSTDTQYF
TRBV7-4,NA,TRBJ2-7,NA,TGTGCCAGCAGCCAAGATTTCTACGAGCAGTACTTC,CASSQDFYEQYF
TRBV7-9,many,TRBJ1-2,TRBD1,TGTGCCAGCAGCTTAGCCGGGACAGGGGGACCAGGGAACTATGGCTACACCTTC,CASSLAGTGGPGNYGYTF
TRBV28,NA,TRBJ2-2,TRBD2,TGTGCCAGCACCCCAGGGGTAGCGGGGCCTAGGGGGGCCGGGGAGCTGTTTTTT,CASTPGVAGPRGAGELFF
TRBV4-3,NA,TRBJ2-7,TRBD1,TGCGCCAGCAGCCAATCGACAGGGTACTACGAGCAGTACTTC,CASSQSTGYYEQYF
TRBV28,NA,TRBJ2-7,NA,TGTGCCAGCAGTGATCGGGTTGCCTACGAGCAGTACTTC,CASSDRVAYEQYF
TRBV7-9,few,TRBJ2-1,TRBD1,TGTGCCAGCAGCCGTCCCGGGACAGGGGCTGATGAGCAGTTCTTC,CASSRPGTGADEQFF